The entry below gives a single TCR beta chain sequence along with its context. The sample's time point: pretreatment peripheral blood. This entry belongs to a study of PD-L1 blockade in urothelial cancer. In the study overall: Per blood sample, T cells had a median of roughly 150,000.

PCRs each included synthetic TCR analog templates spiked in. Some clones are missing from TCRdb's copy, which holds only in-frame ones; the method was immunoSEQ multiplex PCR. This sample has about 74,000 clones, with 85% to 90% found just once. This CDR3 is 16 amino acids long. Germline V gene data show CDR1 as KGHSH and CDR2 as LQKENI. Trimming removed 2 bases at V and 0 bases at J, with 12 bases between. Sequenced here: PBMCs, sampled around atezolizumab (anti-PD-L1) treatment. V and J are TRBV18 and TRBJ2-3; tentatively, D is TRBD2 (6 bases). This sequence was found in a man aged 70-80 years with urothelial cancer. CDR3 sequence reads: CASSPSTGVSTDTQYF. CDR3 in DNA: TGTGCCAGCTCACCAAGTACGGGGGTTAGCACAGATACGCAGTATTTT.